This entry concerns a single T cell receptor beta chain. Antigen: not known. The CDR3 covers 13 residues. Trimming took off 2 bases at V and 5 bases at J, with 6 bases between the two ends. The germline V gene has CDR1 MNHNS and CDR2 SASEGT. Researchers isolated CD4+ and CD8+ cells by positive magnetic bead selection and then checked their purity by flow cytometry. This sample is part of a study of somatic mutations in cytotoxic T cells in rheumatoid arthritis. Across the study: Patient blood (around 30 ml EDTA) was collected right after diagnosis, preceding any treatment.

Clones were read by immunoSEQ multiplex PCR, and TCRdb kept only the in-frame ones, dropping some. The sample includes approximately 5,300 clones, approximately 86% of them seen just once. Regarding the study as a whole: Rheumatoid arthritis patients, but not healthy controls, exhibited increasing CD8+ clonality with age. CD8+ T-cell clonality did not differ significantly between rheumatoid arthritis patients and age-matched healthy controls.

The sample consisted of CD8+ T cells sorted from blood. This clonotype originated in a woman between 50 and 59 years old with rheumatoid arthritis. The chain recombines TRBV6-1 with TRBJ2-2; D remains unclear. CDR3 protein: CASSESETGELFF. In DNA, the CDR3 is TGTGCCAGCAGTGAATCAGAAACCGGGGAGCTGTTTTTT.